The rows below give T cell receptor beta chains drawn from one sample of a study of T cell clones after liver transplantation. Method: immunoSEQ multiplex PCR; TCRdb's copy keeps in-frame clones and lacks some. The sample includes around 60,000 clones, about two thirds of them seen just once. The sample here was CD4+ T cells from blood, taken before liver transplant. Receptors originate from a human donor who received a liver transplant. CDR3s include the opening cysteine and the closing phenylalanine or tryptophan. D genes are given only for firm matches. A row's size may be missing; if present it is once, few, many or a size class.

d_gene,j_gene,v_gene,abundance,len,CDR3aa,CDR3nt
NA,TRBJ2-7,TRBV27,NA,14,CASSPTDSRNEQYF,TGTGCCAGCAGCCCAACAGACAGTAGGAACGAGCAGTACTTC
NA,TRBJ2-3,TRBV5-8,NA,13,CASNRVSTDTQYF,TGTGCCAGCAACAGGGTTAGCACAGATACGCAGTATTTT
TRBD1,TRBJ1-2,TRBV7-3,NA,15,CASSPDRGWSGGYTF,TGTGCCAGCAGCCCGGACAGGGGTTGGTCGGGTGGCTACACCTTC
TRBD2,TRBJ2-2,TRBV2,NA,15,CASSGLAGATGELFF,TGTGCCAGCAGTGGGCTAGCGGGGGCTACCGGGGAGCTGTTTTTT
TRBD1,TRBJ2-7,TRBV2,NA,14,CASSEGQGVYEQYF,TGTGCCAGCAGCGAGGGACAGGGGGTATACGAGCAGTACTTC
NA,TRBJ2-7,TRBV9,NA,16,CASSVGSLGAPQEQYF,TGTGCCAGCAGCGTAGGGTCGCTGGGGGCTCCCCAGGAGCAGTACTTC
NA,TRBJ2-2,TRBV25-1,NA,15,CASSETGRATGELFF,TGTGCCAGCAGTGAAACAGGGCGAGCAACCGGGGAGCTGTTTTTT
NA,TRBJ2-7,TRBV5-6,NA,15,CASSLYGTQTHEQYF,TGTGCCAGCAGTTTGTATGGGACACAAACCCACGAGCAGTACTTC
NA,TRBJ2-7,TRBV19,NA,12,CASSPNGVEQYF,TGTGCCAGTAGTCCGAACGGGGTCGAGCAGTACTTC
TRBD1,TRBJ2-1,TRBV6-6,NA,15,CASSYLGTETNEQFF,TGTGCCAGCAGTTACCTAGGGACAGAGACCAATGAGCAGTTCTTC
TRBD2,TRBJ2-1,TRBV10-3,many,17,CAISQHGASGGANEQFF,TGTGCCATCAGTCAACATGGGGCTAGCGGGGGGGCCAATGAGCAGTTCTTC
TRBD1,TRBJ2-7,TRBV10-3,NA,15,CAISGRWDRAYEQYF,TGTGCCATCAGTGGGAGGTGGGACAGAGCCTACGAGCAGTACTTC
TRBD1,TRBJ1-2,TRBV6-6,NA,15,CASRTPGRGHGGYTF,TGTGCCAGCAGGACTCCGGGCAGGGGGCATGGGGGCTACACCTTC
TRBD1,TRBJ1-5,TRBV28,NA,16,CASTSRDGTAYQPQHF,TGTGCCAGCACTTCACGCGACGGGACAGCTTATCAGCCCCAGCATTTT
TRBD1,TRBJ1-4,TRBV7-2,many,17,CASSPIRSTGANEKLFF,TGTGCCAGCAGCCCTATCCGGTCGACAGGGGCTAATGAAAAACTGTTTTTT
NA,TRBJ2-5,TRBV7-3,once,15,CASSLRGGRGETQYF,TGTGCCAGCAGCTTAAGGGGGGGCAGGGGAGAGACCCAGTACTTC
TRBD1,TRBJ2-1,TRBV27,NA,16,CASSSPTGTGRNEQFF,TGTGCCAGCAGCAGTCCTACCGGGACAGGGAGGAATGAGCAGTTCTTC
NA,TRBJ2-7,TRBV5-4,few,13,CASSKARQYEQYF,TGTGCCAGCAGCAAGGCACGACAGTACGAGCAGTACTTC
NA,TRBJ2-3,TRBV11-3,NA,12,CASSLAGNTQYF,TGTGCCAGCAGCTTAGCGGGGAATACGCAGTATTTT
TRBD1,TRBJ1-3,TRBV5-4,many,16,CASSLPGTGSGNTIYF,TGTGCCAGCAGCCTCCCCGGGACAGGGTCGGGAAACACCATATATTTT
TRBD1,TRBJ1-6,TRBV19,once,16,CASSRTGKIGNSPLHF,TGTGCCAGTAGTCGGACAGGGAAAATCGGTAATTCACCCCTCCACTTT
NA,TRBJ2-1,TRBV9,NA,17,CASSVGFGQSSYNEQFF,TGTGCCAGCAGCGTAGGATTTGGACAATCCTCCTACAATGAGCAGTTCTTC